A few counts support the clone carrying this T cell receptor (beta chain). The data are from a study of cytomegalovirus exposure and HLA in healthy donors. A multiplex PCR was run with 60 Vbeta primers and 13 Jbeta primers. Only in-frame clones appear in the TCRdb table, and some are missing; sequencing was by immunoSEQ multiplex PCR. The sample shows more than 65,000 clones, roughly 86% of them seen only once. The TCR comes from a man younger than 35 in good health and CMV-seronegative. The sequenced material came from PBMCs.

CDR3 bases: TGTGCCAGCAGTTACGCGGGACAGGGGGCTTATGGCTACACCTTC. Translated: CASSYAGQGAYGYTF. This sequence joins TRBV6-5 and TRBJ1-2; 12 bases align to TRBD1. With 2 bases clipped from V and 5 bases from J, the junction kept 3 bases outside the gene matches. The germline V gene encodes CDR1 MNHEY and CDR2 SVGAGI. CDR3 size: 15 residues.